This T cell receptor beta chain was recovered during a study of T-cell memory formation after mild COVID-19. Turning to the study itself: Clusters of TCRs were largely donor specific.

Many counts were recorded for this clonotype. CDR3 length: 16 amino acids. Germline V lookup: CDR1 SGHVS, CDR2 FNYEAQ. J lost 5 bases, V lost 2 bases, and 8 bases had no gene match. MiXCR, run by TCRdb on the 5' RACE reads, gives a single entry per CDR3 protein. This table has around 470,000 distinct CDR3 sequences, over 15% appearing once. The receptor comes from an adult woman who had mild COVID-19 (a few samples of this study predate the infection). Cell type and time point are not known. The chain has TRBV7-6 and TRBJ2-1, with 8 bases lining up with TRBD2. Sequencing was done on a sample of PBMCs or a T cell subset sorted from them (not recorded which). Here the CDR3 DNA reads TGTGCCAGCAGCTTATCTCTGGCAGCGGGGGACAATGAGCAGTTCTTC. Its translation: CASSLSLAAGDNEQFF. Variable domain in full (rest from reference TRBV7-6 and TRBJ2-1): GAGVSQSPRYKVTKRGQDVALRCDPISGHVSLYWYRQALGQGPEFLTYFNYEAQQDKSGLPNDRFSAERPEGSISTLTIQRTEQRDSAMYRCASSLSLAAGDNEQFFGPGTRLTVL.